These 8 T cell receptor beta chains originate from one sample sequenced in a study of beta chain features in type 1 diabetes (dated by TCRdb to the late 2010s). Library generation was performed with the immunoSEQ multiplex PCR assay. The entire isolated RNA was reverse transcribed using the High Capacity cDNA Reverse Transcription Kit, and thus expressed TCRB transcripts were sequenced. The clones in this table, taken by TCRdb from immuneACCESS, are in-frame only. Not every clone is retained; where verified, under half of the shortfall comes from an unresolved V gene, and the cause of the rest is unknown. Across this sample there are under 300,000 clones, with 27% seen only once. Of the sample, under 4.5% is held by the ten largest clones. Source material: central memory CD4+ T cells from blood. These receptors originate from a man aged 25-40 years in good health.

V and J are TRBV29-1 and TRBJ1-2; 7 bases are shared with TRBD1. The germline CDR1 and CDR2 sequences are SQVTM and ANQGSEA. After removal of 6 bases from V and 5 bases from J, the junction contained 6 bases not matched to a gene. The CDR3 covers 12 residues. The CDR3 DNA sequence: TGCAGCGTCGGGACAGAGCGTTATGGCTACACCTTC. It yields the protein CSVGTERYGYTF.

The V call is TRBV9, the J call TRBJ2-5; the D gene is possibly TRBD2 (6 bases). In germline, CDR1 is SGDLS, CDR2 YYNGEE. Trimming removed 3 bases from V and 5 bases from J, with 11 bases in between. The CDR3 spans 13 residues. CDR3 coding DNA: TGTGCCAGCAGCGCGACTAGTTCGGAGACCCAGTACTTC. Protein: CASSATSSETQYF.

The chain couples TRBV11-1 to TRBJ2-7; D is possibly TRBD1 (6 bases). The CDR3 is made up of 14 amino acids. The germline V gene encodes CDR1 SGHAT and CDR2 FQDESV (reference sequence). V was trimmed by 3 bases and J by 5 bases, leaving 14 bases between them. For the CDR3, the DNA is TGTGCCAGCAGCTTGGCCGGGACAAGCCACGAGCAGTACTTC. This encodes CASSLAGTSHEQYF.

The V call is TRBV5-1, the J call TRBJ2-1, with 8 nucleotides matching TRBD1. The germline V gene has CDR1 SGHRS and CDR2 YFSETQ. V trimming: 7 bases; J trimming: 6 bases; junction bases outside the gene matches: 3. The CDR3 has 12 amino acids. CDR3 DNA sequence: TGCGCCAGCGGGGACAGGCGCAATGAGCAGTTCTTC. Translating it yields CASGDRRNEQFF.

This clone was observed a few times. The CDR3 loop reads CATSRDLGDEQYF. CDR3 nucleotide sequence: TGTGCCACCAGCAGAGATTTAGGGGACGAGCAGTACTTC. The chain has TRBV15 and TRBJ2-7; perhaps TRBD1 as D (5 bases). Trimming stripped 0 bases from V and 5 bases from J, with 8 bases between. Germline assignment: CDR1 LNHNV and CDR2 YYDKDF (reference sequence). This CDR3 is 13 amino acids long.

The chain joins TRBV11-2 to TRBJ2-4; D remains ambiguous. The germline CDR1 and CDR2 sequences are SGHAT and FQNNGV. Trimming left V 1 base short and J 3 bases short, with 13 bases between. The CDR3 covers 16 residues. CDR3 residues: CASSLVTSQSKNIQYF. CDR3 nucleotide sequence: TGTGCCAGCAGCTTAGTAACGTCGCAGAGCAAAAACATTCAGTACTTC.

This clone was observed a handful of times. The chain couples TRBV5-1 to TRBJ2-5; D ambiguous. This CDR3 spans 14 amino acids. Germline V lookup: CDR1 SGHRS, CDR2 YFSETQ. V lost 2 bases and J 5 bases, leaving 13 bases between the germline ends. The CDR3 region has the DNA TGCGCCAGCAGCTTAGCCGGCGTTATGGAGACCCAGTACTTC. Residues: CASSLAGVMETQYF.

The rearrangement joins TRBV5-1 to TRBJ1-1; D is unclear. The CDR3 contains 14 residues. The germline gives CDR1 SGHRS, CDR2 YFSETQ. V was clipped by 0 bases and J by 1 base, with 7 bases between them. This chain's CDR3 is CASSLETSNTEAFF. DNA of the CDR3: TGCGCCAGCAGCTTGGAGACCTCGAACACTGAAGCTTTCTTT. The variable domain in full, with the rest retrieved from reference TRBV5-1 and TRBJ1-1, is KAGVTQTPRYLIKTRGQQVTLSCSPISGHRSVSWYQQTPGQGLQFLFEYFSETQRNKGNFPGRFSGRQFSNSRSEMNVSTLELGDSALYLCASSLETSNTEAFFGQGTRLTVV.